This T cell receptor beta chain was profiled in a study of T cell repertoires and leukemia-associated antigens. Study in general: Samples yielded 3.3 to 5.0 million effective reads each, 15 million to 20 million overall. Study-wide points: Expanded clones' antigen specificity and function were not directly tested. No significant group difference appeared in Vbeta, Jbeta or VDJ counts.

The CDR3 is 18 residues long. The germline gives CDR1 LGHNA, CDR2 YSLEER. The ends lost 0 bases at V and 7 bases at J; junction bases unmatched: 14. This clonotype turned up a few times. As yet, its antigen is unknown. Each CDR3 protein is one row after TCRdb ran MiXCR on the 5' RACE reads. The table has approximately 10,000 distinct CDR3 sequences, approximately 45% seen once. The sample was CD3+ T cells sorted from blood and cultured. The origin of this receptor is a female donor in good health. V gene TRBV4-3 combines with J gene TRBJ2-1, with 8 positions matching TRBD2. CDR3 region: CASSQESREDAKDNEQFF. CDR3 DNA: TGCGCCAGCAGCCAAGAGTCGCGGGAGGACGCCAAGGATAATGAGCAGTTCTTC.